This record covers a single T cell receptor beta chain. Its matching antigen is unknown. During its preparation, the TCRbeta library received unique molecular identifiers. TCRdb reprocessed the PCR reads with MiXCR, giving one entry per CDR3 protein. The sample contains approximately 200,000 distinct CDR3 sequences, around 5.9% of which appear only once. These data come from a study of T-cell reconstitution after alpha-beta-depleted transplantation in children. Broader study findings: Diversity of TCRbeta at day 60 was high in some patients, arising from surviving recipient T cells and thymic progenitors. Roughly two months post-transplant, alpha-beta T cells reportedly originated from several hundred graft clones that had expanded.

This CDR3 is 17 amino acids long. V was cut by 2 bases and J by 4 bases, with 19 bases left in between. From germline, CDR1 is SGDLS and CDR2 YYNGEE. Sequencing was performed on PBMCs, taken before TCRalphabeta/CD19-depleted stem cell transplant. The V call is TRBV9, the J call TRBJ2-1, with D possibly being TRBD1 (6 bases). The receptor was isolated from a girl under three years old with combined immunodeficiency, due to receive a stem cell transplant. CDR3 nucleotides: TGTGCCAGCAGCGTGGTTGGGGGCCGCTGGGGATACAATGAGCAGTTCTTC. Translation: CASSVVGGRWGYNEQFF.